This T cell receptor (beta chain) was captured in a study of blood T cell repertoires in COVID-19. Study in general: Acute and convalescent COVID-19 specimens originated in the United States, Italy and Spain. Nucleic acid was either cDNA or gDNA, and it came from T cells, B-cell-depleted T cells, or PBMCs.

Patients at the Seattle site were enrolled during active infection and followed longitudinally. Measured with immunoSEQ multiplex PCR; TCRdb has only the in-frame clones, and not every one. Altogether around 250,000 clones are present, 86% being singletons, with the ten largest covering roughly 6.2%. This CDR3 spans 15 amino acids. CDR1 and CDR2 (germline): MNHEY, SVGAGI. V gave up 8 bases and J gave up 3 bases; unmatched junction bases: 12. This clone was counted between two and nine times. The chain couples TRBV6-5 to TRBJ1-2; 7 positions agree with TRBD1. The specimen was peripheral blood. This TCR derives from an elderly woman with COVID-19, enrolled during active disease. The CDR3 nucleotides are TGTGCCAGCGGATTGACAGGGTTAGGTGACTATGGCTACACCTTC. This gives the protein CASGLTGLGDYGYTF.